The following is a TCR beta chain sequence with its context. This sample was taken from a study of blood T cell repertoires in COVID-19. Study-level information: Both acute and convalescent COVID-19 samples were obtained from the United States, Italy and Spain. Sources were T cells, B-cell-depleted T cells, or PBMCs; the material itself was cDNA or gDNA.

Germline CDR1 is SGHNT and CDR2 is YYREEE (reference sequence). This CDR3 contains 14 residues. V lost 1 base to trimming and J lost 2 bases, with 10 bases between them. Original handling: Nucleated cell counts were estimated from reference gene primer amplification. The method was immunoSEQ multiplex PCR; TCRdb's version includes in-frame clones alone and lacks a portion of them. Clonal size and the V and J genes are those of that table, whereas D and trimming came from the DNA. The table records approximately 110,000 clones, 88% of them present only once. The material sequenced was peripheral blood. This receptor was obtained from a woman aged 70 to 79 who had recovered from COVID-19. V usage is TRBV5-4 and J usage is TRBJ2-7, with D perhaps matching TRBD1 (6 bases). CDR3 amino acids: CASSLRQDPYEQYF. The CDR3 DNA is TGTGCCAGCAGCTTGAGACAGGACCCCTACGAGCAGTACTTC.